This entry lists 11 T cell receptor beta chains sequenced from one sample in a study of blood T cells in healthy people across ages. Using a J-beta primer mix together with a sample-barcoded 5' primer, a second PCR was run for about 7 to 12 cycles. TCRdb called the 5' RACE reads again in MiXCR, with one record for every CDR3 protein. The sample lists about 1,500,000 distinct CDR3 sequences, 28% occurring once. Material: blood. These receptors all come from a woman in her twenties or thirties in good health.

The chain couples TRBV2 to TRBJ2-7, with D maybe TRBD2 (5 bases). This CDR3 has 15 amino acids. Germline CDR1 reads SNHLY; CDR2 reads FYNNEI. Trimming pared 1 base from V and 3 bases from J, leaving 13 bases between. The CDR3 region has the DNA TGTGCCAGCAGTGAAGTACTCCATCGGGGCTACGAGCAGTACTTC. Protein product: CASSEVLHRGYEQYF. The variable domain in full, completed from reference TRBV2 and TRBJ2-7, reads EPEVTQTPSHQVTQMGQEVILRCVPISNHLYFYWYRQILGQKVEFLVSFYNNEISEKSEIFDDQFSVERPDGSNFTLKIRSTKLEDSAMYFCASSEVLHRGYEQYFGPGTRLTVT.

This clonotype was detected ten times or more. This chain's CDR3 is CASSFGGARGYTF. The CDR3 bases are TGTGCCAGCAGTTTTGGGGGAGCTCGGGGCTACACCTTC. J is TRBJ1-2 and V is TRBV28; D perhaps matches TRBD1 (5 bases). Deletions cut 3 bases from V and 8 bases from J, with 13 bases between. Germline assignment: CDR1 MDHEN and CDR2 SYDVKM. This CDR3 region has 13 residues.

This clonotype appeared a few times. The V and J genes are TRBV25-1 and TRBJ2-3; D is possibly TRBD2 (6 bases). The CDR3 runs 18 residues. Germline assignment: CDR1 MGHDK and CDR2 SYGVNS. V dropped 2 bases and J dropped 0 bases, with 18 bases sitting between them. The CDR3 region is CASSETVGGFPSTDTQYF. The CDR3 coding sequence is TGTGCCAGCAGTGAAACGGTGGGAGGATTCCCCAGCACAGATACGCAGTATTTT.

V and J are TRBV5-1 and TRBJ2-7; D ambiguous. CDR3 size: 13 residues. Germline V gives CDR1 SGHRS, CDR2 YFSETQ. Trimming took 7 bases from V and 0 from J, leaving 11 bases between them. This CDR3 reads CASRVVGSYEQYF. CDR3 in DNA: TGCGCCAGCCGGGTCGTGGGCTCCTACGAGCAGTACTTC.

The rearrangement joins TRBV10-2 to TRBJ1-4, with D possibly matching TRBD1 (6 bases). V dropped 3 bases and J dropped 7 bases, with 12 bases sitting between them. From germline, CDR1 is WSHSY and CDR2 SAAADI. The CDR3 contains 14 residues. The CDR3 DNA is TGCGCCAGCAGTGAACAGGGATGGAGTGAAAAACTGTTTTTT. This sequence encodes CASSEQGWSEKLFF.

This rearrangement joins TRBV21-1 to TRBJ1-5; no DNA check was done on the table's D call, TRBD1. TRBV21-1 is recorded as a pseudogene. CDR3 length: 16 residues. The CDR3, as DNA: TGTGCCAGCAGCAACGGGACAGGCGACGGCAATCAGCCCCAGCATTTT. As protein: CASSNGTGDGNQPQHF.

This clonotype was observed a few times. The chain carries TRBV7-2 and TRBJ2-1; 9 bases are shared with TRBD2. This CDR3 spans 16 amino acids. Trimming removed 5 bases from V and 3 bases from J; junction bases left unmatched: 8. The germline gives CDR1 SGHTA, CDR2 FQGNSA. The CDR3 loop is CASSLIAGVVYNEQFF. CDR3 nucleotides: TGTGCCAGCAGCCTCATAGCGGGAGTAGTCTACAATGAGCAGTTCTTC.

The V call is TRBV19, the J call TRBJ1-5, with a weak D call TRBD1 (5 bases). The CDR3 contains 14 residues. Trimming removed 6 bases from V and 4 bases from J, with 13 bases in between. Germline loops: CDR1 LNHDA, CDR2 SQIVND (reference sequence). CDR3 DNA: TGTGCCAGTAGGAGGGTGGGGGGAAATCAGCCCCAGCATTTT. This gives the protein CASRRVGGNQPQHF.

This clonotype was picked up a small number of times. As DNA, the CDR3 is TGTGCCAGCAGCGCCGCCGGGACCCACACTGAAGCTTTCTTT. Its protein is CASSAAGTHTEAFF. V is TRBV9 and J is TRBJ1-1, with D perhaps TRBD1 (5 bases). V lost 3 bases, J lost 3 bases, and 12 bases lay in between. Germline assignment: CDR1 SGDLS and CDR2 YYNGEE. The CDR3 runs 14 residues.

This clonotype came up a few times. The rearrangement joins TRBV29-1 to TRBJ2-2; 7 bases fit TRBD1. The CDR3 length is 12 residues. The germline V gene has CDR1 SQVTM and CDR2 ANQGSEA. V was clipped by 4 bases and J by 4 bases; unmatched bases: 0. The CDR3 nucleotides are TGCAGCGTTGGGACAGGCACCGGGGAGCTGTTTTTT. Translation: CSVGTGTGELFF.

The chain links TRBV5-1 to TRBJ2-5; tentative D call: TRBD2 (6 bases). V gave up 2 bases and J gave up 2 bases, with 16 bases separating them. Germline V gene lookup returns CDR1 SGHRS and CDR2 YFSETQ. This CDR3 spans 16 amino acids. The CDR3 DNA is TGCGCCAGCAGCTTTTACAACCAGGGAGGTCAAGAGACCCAGTACTTC. Translated: CASSFYNQGGQETQYF.